Presented here are 10 T cell receptor beta chains from one specimen sequenced in a study of cytomegalovirus exposure and HLA in healthy donors. Use of 60 Vbeta and 13 Jbeta primers characterized the PCR. Measured with immunoSEQ multiplex PCR; TCRdb has only the in-frame clones, and not every one. The table has roughly 150,000 clones, about 72% seen once. Material: PBMCs. These receptors were collected from a man aged 45-65 years in good health and CMV-seropositive.

The V call is TRBV19, the J call TRBJ2-3; maybe TRBD1 (6 bases). From germline, CDR1 is LNHDA and CDR2 SQIVND (reference sequence). The V end lost 8 bases, the J end lost 7 bases, and 19 bases lay between the germline ends. This CDR3 has 14 residues. In nucleotides, the CDR3 is TGTGCCAGTGGCACAGGGTCGCTATTGAATACGCAGTATTTT. This encodes CASGTGSLLNTQYF. Full variable domain (rest looked up from reference TRBV19 and TRBJ2-3): DGGITQSPKYLFRKEGQNVTLSCEQNLNHDAMYWYRQDPGQGLRLIYYSQIVNDFQKGDIAEGYSVSREKKESFPLTVTSAQKNPTAFYLCASGTGSLLNTQYFGPGTRLTVL.

This chain connects TRBV19 to TRBJ2-5; D is uncertain. The CDR3 contains 15 residues. The germline gives CDR1 LNHDA, CDR2 SQIVND (reference sequence). Between the trimmed V and J ends, which lost 5 bases and 4 bases, there was a span of 17 bases. CDR3 nucleotides: TGTGCCAGTAGTCGGTCGGGTCCCTCGGTAGAGACCCAGTACTTC. Translation: CASSRSGPSVETQYF.

The chain uses TRBV10-3 and TRBJ1-5; a weak D match, TRBD1 (5 bases). Germline V gives CDR1 ENHRY, CDR2 SYGVKD. The CDR3 totals 17 residues. Trimming cost V 5 bases and J 3 bases, with 20 bases left between them. CDR3: CAISPTLIDSSNQPQHF. The CDR3 DNA reads TGTGCCATCAGTCCCACACTTATCGACAGTTCCAATCAGCCCCAGCATTTT.

The chain recombines TRBV28 with TRBJ2-7; 9 nucleotides line up with TRBD2. Germline assignment: CDR1 MDHEN and CDR2 SYDVKM. The trim removed 1 base at V and 1 base at J, leaving 5 bases unmatched. The CDR3 spans 16 residues. The CDR3 nucleotides are TGTGCCAGCAGTTTATCGGGCGGGGGGGGTTCCTACGAGCAGTACTTC. As protein: CASSLSGGGGSYEQYF.

The chain has TRBV7-9 and TRBJ2-7; no clear D gene. Germline-derived CDR1 and CDR2 are SEHNR and FQNEAQ (reference sequence). V lost 2 bases and J lost 1, with 12 bases in between. This CDR3 spans 15 amino acids. The CDR3, as DNA: TGTGCCAGCAGCTTACTCGCAGGCACATCCTACGAGCAGTACTTC. It translates to CASSLLAGTSYEQYF.

The J gene is TRBJ1-5, the V gene TRBV7-9, with 7 bases identical to TRBD1. The V gene end was trimmed by 3 bases and the J gene end by 7 bases; junction bases not matched to a gene: 3. The CDR3 covers 13 residues. Germline CDR1 SEHNR, CDR2 FQNEAQ (reference sequence). The CDR3 sequence: CASSLAGGQPQHF. CDR3 DNA sequence: TGTGCCAGCAGCTTGGCAGGGGGACAGCCCCAGCATTTT.

The chain combines TRBV6-6 with TRBJ1-2; TRBD1 agrees at 7 bases. J lost 13 bases, V lost 5 bases, and 13 bases had no gene match. The germline CDR1 and CDR2 sequences are MNHNY and SVGAGI (reference sequence). CDR3 size: 13 residues. The CDR3 DNA follows: TGTGCCAGCAGTAACCGGGACAGCCGAGAAACCACCTTC. This translates into CASSNRDSRETTF.

The chain employs TRBV5-6 and TRBJ1-5, with D possibly TRBD1 on 6 matching bases. Trimming removed 4 bases at V and 5 bases at J, with 10 bases between. Germline V lookup: CDR1 SGHDT, CDR2 YYEEEE. The length of the CDR3 is 13 residues. The CDR3 DNA sequence: TGTGCCAGCAGCAGACACAGGGATCAGCCCCAGCATTTT. This translates into CASSRHRDQPQHF.

This clone was found a few times. The chain uses TRBV5-1 and TRBJ2-2, with D possibly matching TRBD2 (5 bases). Between the trimmed V and J ends, which lost 5 bases and 1 base, there was a span of 12 bases. The germline gives CDR1 SGHRS, CDR2 YFSETQ. The CDR3 covers 15 residues. The CDR3 region is CASRPGLRNTGELFF. The CDR3 bases are TGCGCCAGCAGGCCGGGGTTACGGAACACCGGGGAGCTGTTTTTT.

This sequence joins TRBV9 and TRBJ2-7; 9 bases align to TRBD2. Germline V gene data show CDR1 as SGDLS and CDR2 as YYNGEE. Trimming cost V 3 bases and J 7 bases; bases outside gene matches: 8. There are 14 residues in the CDR3. CDR3: CASSDPAGGEEQYF. The CDR3 DNA is TGTGCCAGCAGCGATCCAGCGGGGGGTGAGGAGCAGTACTTC.